The 18 T cell receptor beta chains below come from one sample, sequenced in a study of blood T cell repertoires in COVID-19. Sequencing was performed with immunoSEQ multiplex PCR; in TCRdb, only in-frame clones are kept and a portion is missing. The sample has roughly 100,000 clones, roughly 89% seen once. The source material was peripheral blood. The receptors stem from a woman older than 75 in a cohort sampled during active COVID-19.

The gene calls are TRBV28 and TRBJ1-2; 8 bases line up with TRBD1. Per germline, CDR1 MDHEN and CDR2 SYDVKM. The length of the CDR3 is 15 residues. With 2 bases clipped from V and 7 bases from J, the junction kept 9 bases outside the gene matches. The CDR3 loop reads CASSLPGQGDVGYTF. The DNA for the CDR3 is TGTGCCAGCAGTTTACCCGGACAGGGCGATGTTGGCTACACCTTC.

CDR3 in DNA: TGCGCCACCCAGAGGGATGGCTATGGCTACACCTTC. It codes for CATQRDGYGYTF. The chain joins TRBV10-2 to TRBJ1-2; no reliable D call. Trimming removed 10 bases from V and 4 bases from J, with 13 bases in between. The CDR3 has 12 residues. Germline values: CDR1 WSHSY, CDR2 SAAADI.

This clone has only a few counts. The rearrangement links TRBV3-1 (or the pseudogene TRBV3-2) to TRBJ2-7; possible D gene TRBD2, 6 bases. The CDR3 runs 15 residues. V dropped 3 bases and J dropped 0 bases, with 12 bases sitting between them. Per the germline V gene, CDR1 is LGHDT and CDR2 is YNNKEL (reference sequence). The CDR3 here is CASSHPGEDSYEQYF. The CDR3 coding sequence is TGTGCCAGCAGCCACCCGGGAGAGGACTCCTACGAGCAGTACTTC.

This sequence joins TRBV6-2 or TRBV6-3 and TRBJ2-7; TRBD2 matches at 10 bases. CDR1 is MNHEY and CDR2 is SVGEGT in the germline V gene. V dropped 3 bases and J dropped 2; count of bases not matched to a gene: 4. This CDR3 region has 15 residues. The CDR3 DNA sequence: TGTGCCAGCAGTTATGAAGCGGGAGGGGCCTACGAGCAGTACTTC. Its translation is CASSYEAGGAYEQYF.

The chain couples TRBV4-1 to TRBJ2-7, with a possible D match to TRBD1 (5 bases). V was pared by 4 bases and J by 3 bases, with 19 bases between. Germline CDR1 MGHRA, CDR2 YSYEKL. The CDR3 length is 16 residues. The CDR3 spells CASSPRMGLQGYEQYF. The CDR3 nucleotides are TGCGCCAGCAGCCCGAGAATGGGGCTCCAAGGCTACGAGCAGTACTTC.

Points on this clone: Germline is not matched at one junction end, which may reflect a read error. The chain employs TRBV6-5 and TRBJ2-4; TRBD1 matches 8 bases. The V gene's germline CDR1 is MNHEY and CDR2 SVGAGI. The CDR3 covers 15 residues. This chain's CDR3 is CASSYWTGTKNIQYF. In nucleotides, the CDR3 is TGTGCCAGCAGCTACTGGACAGGGACGAAAAACATTCAGTACTTC.

This chain joins TRBV10-3 and TRBJ1-2, with TRBD1 matching 10 bases. The germline V gene has CDR1 ENHRY and CDR2 SYGVKD. The CDR3 extends over 15 amino acids. Trimming took 7 bases from V and 0 from J; bases not matched to a gene: 5. CDR3: CAIKPGQGANYGYTF. CDR3 DNA sequence: TGTGCCATCAAGCCCGGACAGGGGGCTAACTATGGCTACACCTTC.

V is TRBV28 and J is TRBJ2-7; 14 bases are shared with TRBD2. The CDR3 contains 16 residues. V shed 6 bases, J shed 5 bases, and the junction held 9 bases outside the gene matches. Germline CDR1 reads MDHEN; CDR2 reads SYDVKM. DNA of the CDR3: TGTGCCAGCAGGGTCCGGACTAGCGGGAGGCCAAACGAGCAGTACTTC. Amino acids: CASRVRTSGRPNEQYF. The full variable domain, completed using reference TRBV28 and TRBJ2-7, is DVKVTQSSRYLVKRTGEKVFLECVQDMDHENMFWYRQDPGLGLRLIYFSYDVKMKEKGDIPEGYSVSREKKERFSLILESASTNQTSMYLCASRVRTSGRPNEQYFGPGTRLTVT.

The chain is built from TRBV4-1 and TRBJ2-1, with D possibly TRBD2 on 6 matching bases. This CDR3 is 15 amino acids long. V was shortened by 4 bases and J by 6 bases, with 16 bases between the two germline ends. Germline V gives CDR1 MGHRA, CDR2 YSYEKL. CDR3 nucleotides: TGCGCCAGCAGCCCCCGGGACTTGAAAAGCAATGAGCAGTTCTTC. It specifies CASSPRDLKSNEQFF.

The gene calls are TRBV5-5 and TRBJ2-7, with 10 bases matching TRBD1. Germline V gives CDR1 SGHKS, CDR2 YYEKEE (reference sequence). The length of the CDR3 is 18 residues. Trimming at V came to 5 bases and at J to 0 bases, leaving 14 bases not matched to a gene. The CDR3 protein is CASSRGQGSFLGSYEQYF. In nucleotides, the CDR3 is TGTGCCAGCAGTCGGGGACAGGGGTCCTTCTTGGGCTCCTACGAGCAGTACTTC.

The chain joins TRBV5-6 to TRBJ2-3; TRBD2 agrees at 11 bases. CDR1 is SGHDT, CDR2 YYEEEE, per germline. The V and J ends lost 1 base and 8 bases, in that order; junction bases with no gene match: 9. This CDR3 contains 16 residues. The CDR3 region is CASSLKTSGSTVTQYF. Here the CDR3 DNA reads TGTGCCAGCAGCTTGAAAACTAGCGGGAGTACTGTTACGCAGTATTTT.

This clone showed up just once. The gene calls are TRBV15 and TRBJ2-5; TRBD2 matches 8 bases. Germline V lookup: CDR1 LNHNV, CDR2 YYDKDF (reference sequence). With 1 base clipped from V and 4 bases from J, the junction kept 11 bases outside the gene matches. There are 17 residues in the CDR3. The CDR3: CATSRVGAGAPGETQYF. The CDR3 DNA is TGTGCCACCAGCAGAGTGGGAGCGGGGGCCCCTGGAGAGACCCAGTACTTC.

This clone was recorded only once. The gene calls are TRBV5-1 and TRBJ1-1; no firm D call. The CDR3 is 15 residues long. Germline values: CDR1 SGHRS, CDR2 YFSETQ. V lost 0 bases, J lost 5 bases, and 14 bases lay in between. Written as DNA, the CDR3 is TGCGCCAGCAGCTTGGGCCCGGGAGTAGGGACTGAAGCTTTCTTT. Translation: CASSLGPGVGTEAFF.

The chain couples TRBV5-1 to TRBJ2-2; D gene unclear. Trimming took off 2 bases at V and 3 bases at J, with 5 bases between the two ends. Germline loops: CDR1 SGHRS, CDR2 YFSETQ. This CDR3 is built from 13 residues. The CDR3 DNA reads as TGCGCCAGCAGCTTTCCAGACACCGGGGAGCTGTTTTTT. Protein: CASSFPDTGELFF.

This clone came up a few times. The chain links TRBV6-1 to TRBJ2-7; D possibly corresponds to TRBD1 (5 bases). V lost 3 bases to trimming and J lost 2 bases, with 14 bases between them. Germline V gives CDR1 MNHNS, CDR2 SASEGT. The CDR3 covers 15 residues. The CDR3 bases are TGTGCCAGCAGTGATCAACCGACAGTTCCCTACGAGCAGTACTTC. This encodes CASSDQPTVPYEQYF.

This sequence joins TRBV9 and TRBJ1-5; 9 bases are shared with TRBD1. The CDR3 is made up of 16 amino acids. Germline V lookup: CDR1 SGDLS, CDR2 YYNGEE. V was clipped by 0 bases and J by 5 bases; unmatched bases: 6. The CDR3 here is CASSVAGTGSDQPQHF. Here the CDR3 DNA reads TGTGCCAGCAGCGTAGCGGGGACAGGGAGTGATCAGCCCCAGCATTTT.

As to this clone: Compared with germline, one end of the junction differs, possibly owing to a read error. The CDR3 loop is CASSLQGGQGDTIYF. The CDR3 region has the DNA TGTGCTAGCAGCTTACAGGGCGGGCAGGGGGACACCATATATTTT. V gene TRBV7-7 combines with J gene TRBJ1-3; TRBD1 matches 7 bases. The CDR3 loop spans 15 amino acids. Germline CDR1 SSHAT, CDR2 FNYEAQ (reference sequence).

J is TRBJ2-1 and V is TRBV9; 10 nucleotides align to TRBD2. The CDR3 covers 14 residues. The J segment lost 6 bases and the V segment lost 0 bases, leaving 0 bases of the junction unmatched. The germline CDR1 and CDR2 sequences are SGDLS and YYNGEE. The CDR3 nucleotides read TGTGCCAGCAGCGTAGCTAGCGGGAGCAATGAGCAGTTCTTC. Protein: CASSVASGSNEQFF.